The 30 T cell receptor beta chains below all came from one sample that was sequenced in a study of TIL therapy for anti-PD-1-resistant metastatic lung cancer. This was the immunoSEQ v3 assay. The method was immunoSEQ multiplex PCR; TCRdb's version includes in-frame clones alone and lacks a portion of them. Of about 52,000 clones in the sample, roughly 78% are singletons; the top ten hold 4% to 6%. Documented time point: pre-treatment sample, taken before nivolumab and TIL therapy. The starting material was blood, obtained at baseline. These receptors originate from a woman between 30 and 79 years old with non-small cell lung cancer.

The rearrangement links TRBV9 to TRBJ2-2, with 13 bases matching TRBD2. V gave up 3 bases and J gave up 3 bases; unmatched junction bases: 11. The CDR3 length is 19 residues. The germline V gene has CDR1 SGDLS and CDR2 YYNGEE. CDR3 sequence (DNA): TGTGCCAGCAGCGCAGGACTAGCGGGGGCCTATTCCTACACCGGGGAGCTGTTTTTT. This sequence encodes CASSAGLAGAYSYTGELFF.

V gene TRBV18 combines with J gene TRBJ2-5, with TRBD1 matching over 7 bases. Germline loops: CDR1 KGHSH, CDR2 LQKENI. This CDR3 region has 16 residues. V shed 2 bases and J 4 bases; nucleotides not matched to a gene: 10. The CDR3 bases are TGTGCCAGCTCACCATTCATTACAGGGGAAGGAGAGACCCAGTACTTC. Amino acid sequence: CASSPFITGEGETQYF.

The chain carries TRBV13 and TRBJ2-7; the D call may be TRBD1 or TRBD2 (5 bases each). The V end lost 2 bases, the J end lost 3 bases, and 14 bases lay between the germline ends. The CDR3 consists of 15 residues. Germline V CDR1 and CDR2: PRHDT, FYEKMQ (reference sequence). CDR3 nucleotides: TGTGCCAGCAGCTTACAAGGGGAGAACATCTACGAGCAGTACTTC. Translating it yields CASSLQGENIYEQYF.

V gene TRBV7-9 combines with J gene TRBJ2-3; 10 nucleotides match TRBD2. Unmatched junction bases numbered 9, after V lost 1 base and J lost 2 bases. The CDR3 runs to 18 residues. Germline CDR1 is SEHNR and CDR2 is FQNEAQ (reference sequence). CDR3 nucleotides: TGTGCCAGCAGCTTAGAAGGTTTAGCGGGAGGACACACAGATACGCAGTATTTT. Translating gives CASSLEGLAGGHTDTQYF.

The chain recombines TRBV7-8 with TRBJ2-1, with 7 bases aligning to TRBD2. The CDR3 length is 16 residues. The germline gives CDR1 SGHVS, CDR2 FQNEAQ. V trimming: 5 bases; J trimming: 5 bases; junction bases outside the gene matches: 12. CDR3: CASSLARGGGDNEQFF. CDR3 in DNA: TGTGCCAGCAGCCTCGCCCGGGGCGGGGGTGACAATGAGCAGTTCTTC.

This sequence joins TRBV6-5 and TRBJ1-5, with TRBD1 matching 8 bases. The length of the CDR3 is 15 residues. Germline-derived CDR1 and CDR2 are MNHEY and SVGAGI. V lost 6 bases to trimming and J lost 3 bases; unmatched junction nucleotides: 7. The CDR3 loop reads CASSRRQGYNQPQHF. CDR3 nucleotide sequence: TGTGCCAGCAGCCGACGACAGGGGTACAATCAGCCCCAGCATTTT.

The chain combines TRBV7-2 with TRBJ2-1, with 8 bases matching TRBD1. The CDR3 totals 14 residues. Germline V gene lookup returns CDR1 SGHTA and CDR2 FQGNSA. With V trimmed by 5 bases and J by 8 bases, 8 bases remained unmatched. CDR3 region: CASSRRQGFDEQFF. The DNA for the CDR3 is TGTGCCAGCAGCCGTAGACAGGGGTTCGATGAGCAGTTCTTC.

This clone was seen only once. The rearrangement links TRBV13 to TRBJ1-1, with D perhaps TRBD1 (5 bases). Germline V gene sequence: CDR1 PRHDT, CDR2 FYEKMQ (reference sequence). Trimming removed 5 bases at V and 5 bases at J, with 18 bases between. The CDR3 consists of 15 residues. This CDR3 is CASSQTQESRTEAFF. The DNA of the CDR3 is TGTGCCAGCAGCCAAACACAGGAATCTAGGACTGAAGCTTTCTTT.

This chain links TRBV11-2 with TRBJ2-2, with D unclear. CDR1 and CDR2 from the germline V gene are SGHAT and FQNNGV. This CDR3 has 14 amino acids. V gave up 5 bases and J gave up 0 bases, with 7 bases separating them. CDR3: CASSPRSNTGELFF. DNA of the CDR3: TGTGCCAGCAGCCCCAGATCGAACACCGGGGAGCTGTTTTTT.

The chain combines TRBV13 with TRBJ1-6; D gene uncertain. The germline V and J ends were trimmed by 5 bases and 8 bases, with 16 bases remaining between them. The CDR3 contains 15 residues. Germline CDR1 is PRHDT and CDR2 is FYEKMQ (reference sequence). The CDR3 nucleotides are TGTGCCAGCAGCCCCGAAGGCAAGGGTCATTCACCCCTCCACTTT. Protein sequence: CASSPEGKGHSPLHF. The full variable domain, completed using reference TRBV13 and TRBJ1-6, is AAGVIQSPRHLIKEKRETATLKCYPIPRHDTVYWYQQGPGQDPQFLISFYEKMQSDKGSIPDRFSAQQFSDYHSELNMSSLELGDSALYFCASSPEGKGHSPLHFGNGTRLTVT.

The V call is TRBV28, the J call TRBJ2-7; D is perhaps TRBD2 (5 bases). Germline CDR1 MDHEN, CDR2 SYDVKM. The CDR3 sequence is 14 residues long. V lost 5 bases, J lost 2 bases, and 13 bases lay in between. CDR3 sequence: CASSGSPGTYEQYF. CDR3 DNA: TGTGCCAGCAGTGGCTCCCCCGGGACCTACGAGCAGTACTTC.

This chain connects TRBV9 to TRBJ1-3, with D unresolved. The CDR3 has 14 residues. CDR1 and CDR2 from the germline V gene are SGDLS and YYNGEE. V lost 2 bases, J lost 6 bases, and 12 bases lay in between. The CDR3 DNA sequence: TGTGCCAGCAGCGTGGTTGGCAGAGTAAACACCATATATTTT. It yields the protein CASSVVGRVNTIYF.

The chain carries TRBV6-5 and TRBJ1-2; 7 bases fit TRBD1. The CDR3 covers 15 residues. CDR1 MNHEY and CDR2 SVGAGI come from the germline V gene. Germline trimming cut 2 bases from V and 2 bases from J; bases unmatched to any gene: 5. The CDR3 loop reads CASSYKGTVNYGYTF. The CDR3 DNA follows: TGTGCCAGCAGTTACAAAGGGACAGTAAACTATGGCTACACCTTC.

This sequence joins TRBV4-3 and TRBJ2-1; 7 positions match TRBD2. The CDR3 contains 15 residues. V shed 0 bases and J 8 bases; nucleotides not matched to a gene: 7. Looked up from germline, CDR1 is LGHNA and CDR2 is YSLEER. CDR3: CASSQDPTSIDEQFF. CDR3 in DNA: TGCGCCAGCAGCCAAGATCCGACTAGCATCGATGAGCAGTTCTTC.

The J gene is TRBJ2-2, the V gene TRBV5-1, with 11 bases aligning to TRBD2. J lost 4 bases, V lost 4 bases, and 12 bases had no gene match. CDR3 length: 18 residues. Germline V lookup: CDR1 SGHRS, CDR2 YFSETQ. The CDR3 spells CASSLRTSGRTVTGELFF. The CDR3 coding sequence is TGCGCCAGCAGCCTCCGGACTAGCGGGCGAACCGTCACCGGGGAGCTGTTTTTT.

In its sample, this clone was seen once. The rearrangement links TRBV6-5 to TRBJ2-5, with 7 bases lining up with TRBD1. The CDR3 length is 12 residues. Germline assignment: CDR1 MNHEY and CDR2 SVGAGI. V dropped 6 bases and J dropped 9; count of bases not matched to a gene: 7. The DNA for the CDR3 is TGTGCCAGCAGCCGGACCCAGGGGGCCCAGTACTTC. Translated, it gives CASSRTQGAQYF.

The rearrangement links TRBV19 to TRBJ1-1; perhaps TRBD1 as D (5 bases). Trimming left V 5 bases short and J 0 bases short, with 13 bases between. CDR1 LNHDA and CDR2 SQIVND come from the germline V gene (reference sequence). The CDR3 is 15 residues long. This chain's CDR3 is CASSPFRDLNTEAFF. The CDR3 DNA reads TGTGCCAGTAGTCCGTTCCGGGACTTGAACACTGAAGCTTTCTTT.

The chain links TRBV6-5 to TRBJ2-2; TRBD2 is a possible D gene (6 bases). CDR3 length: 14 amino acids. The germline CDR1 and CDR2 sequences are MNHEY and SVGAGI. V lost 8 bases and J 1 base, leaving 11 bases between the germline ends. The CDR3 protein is CASGIAVNTGELFF. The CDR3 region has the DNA TGTGCCAGCGGCATAGCGGTGAACACCGGGGAGCTGTTTTTT.

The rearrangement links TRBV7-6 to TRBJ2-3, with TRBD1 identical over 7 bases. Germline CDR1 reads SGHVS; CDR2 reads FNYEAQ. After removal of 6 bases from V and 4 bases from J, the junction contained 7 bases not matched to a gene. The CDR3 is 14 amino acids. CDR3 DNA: TGTGCCAGCAGTCCGCGTACAGGGGCAGATACGCAGTATTTT. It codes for CASSPRTGADTQYF.

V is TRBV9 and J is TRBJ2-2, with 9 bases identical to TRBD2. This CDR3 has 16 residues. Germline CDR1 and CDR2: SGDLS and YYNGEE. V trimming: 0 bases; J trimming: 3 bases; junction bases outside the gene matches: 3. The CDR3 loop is CASSVDAGGYTGELFF. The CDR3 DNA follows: TGTGCCAGCAGCGTAGATGCGGGGGGGTACACCGGGGAGCTGTTTTTT.

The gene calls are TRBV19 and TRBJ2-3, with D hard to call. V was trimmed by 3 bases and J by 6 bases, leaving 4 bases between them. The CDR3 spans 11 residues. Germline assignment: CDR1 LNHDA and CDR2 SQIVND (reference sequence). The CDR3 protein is CASSIRDTQYF. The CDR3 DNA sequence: TGTGCCAGTAGTATCAGGGATACGCAGTATTTT.

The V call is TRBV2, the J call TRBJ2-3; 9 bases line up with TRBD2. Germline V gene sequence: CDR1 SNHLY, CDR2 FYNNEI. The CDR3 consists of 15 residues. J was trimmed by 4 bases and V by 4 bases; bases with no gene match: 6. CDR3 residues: CASSAAAGGPDTQYF. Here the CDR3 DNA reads TGTGCCAGCAGTGCGGCGGCGGGGGGGCCAGATACGCAGTATTTT.

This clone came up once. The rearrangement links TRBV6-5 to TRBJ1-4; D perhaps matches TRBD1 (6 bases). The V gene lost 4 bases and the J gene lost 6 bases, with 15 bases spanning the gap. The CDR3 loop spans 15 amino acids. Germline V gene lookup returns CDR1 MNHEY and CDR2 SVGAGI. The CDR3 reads CASSSGGGGDEKLFF. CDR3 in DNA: TGTGCCAGCAGTTCCGGCGGAGGGGGGGATGAAAAACTGTTTTTT.

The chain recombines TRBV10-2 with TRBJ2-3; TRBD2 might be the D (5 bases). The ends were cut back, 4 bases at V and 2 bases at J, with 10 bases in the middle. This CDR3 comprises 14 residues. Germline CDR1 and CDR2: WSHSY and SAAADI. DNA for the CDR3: TGCGCCAGCAGTGTTAGCGAGCACACAGATACGCAGTATTTT. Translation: CASSVSEHTDTQYF.

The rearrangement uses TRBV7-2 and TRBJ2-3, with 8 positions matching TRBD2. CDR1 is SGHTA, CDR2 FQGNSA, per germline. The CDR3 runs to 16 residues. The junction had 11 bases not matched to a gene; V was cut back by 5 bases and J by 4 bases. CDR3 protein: CASSPQSGGGSDTQYF. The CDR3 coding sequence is TGTGCCAGCAGCCCCCAGTCCGGCGGGGGGTCAGATACGCAGTATTTT.

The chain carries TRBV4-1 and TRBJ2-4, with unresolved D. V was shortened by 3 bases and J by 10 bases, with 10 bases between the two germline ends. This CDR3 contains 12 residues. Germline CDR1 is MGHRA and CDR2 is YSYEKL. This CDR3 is CASSHYNGIQYF. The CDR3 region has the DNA TGCGCCAGCAGCCACTATAACGGGATTCAGTACTTC.

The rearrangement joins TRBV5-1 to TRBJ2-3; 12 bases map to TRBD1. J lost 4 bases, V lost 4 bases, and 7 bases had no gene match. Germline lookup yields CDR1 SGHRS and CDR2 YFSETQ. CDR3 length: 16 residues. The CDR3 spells CASSTGTGGVPDTQYF. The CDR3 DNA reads TGCGCCAGCAGCACCGGGACAGGGGGCGTTCCAGATACGCAGTATTTT.

CDR3 nucleotides: TGTGCCAGCAGTTTTCCCGGCAGACTCGGCTACACCTTC. The encoded protein is CASSFPGRLGYTF. V usage is TRBV28 and J usage is TRBJ1-2, with D unresolved. Trimming pared 3 bases from V and 8 bases from J, leaving 13 bases between. The CDR3 extends over 13 amino acids. CDR1 and CDR2 (germline): MDHEN, SYDVKM.

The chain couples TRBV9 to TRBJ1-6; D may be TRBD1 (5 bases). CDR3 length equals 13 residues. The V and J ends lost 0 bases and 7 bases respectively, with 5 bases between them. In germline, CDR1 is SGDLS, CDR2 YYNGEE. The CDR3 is CASSVAGNSPLHF. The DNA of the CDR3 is TGTGCCAGCAGCGTAGCAGGGAATTCACCCCTCCACTTT. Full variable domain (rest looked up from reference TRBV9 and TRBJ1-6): DSGVTQTPKHLITATGQRVTLRCSPRSGDLSVYWYQQSLDQGLQFLIQYYNGEERAKGNILERFSAQQFPDLHSELNLSSLELGDSALYFCASSVAGNSPLHFGNGTRLTVT.

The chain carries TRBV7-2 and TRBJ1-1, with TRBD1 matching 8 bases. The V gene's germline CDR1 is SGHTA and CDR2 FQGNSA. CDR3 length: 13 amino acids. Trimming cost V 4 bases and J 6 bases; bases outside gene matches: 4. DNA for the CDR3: TGTGCCAGCAGCTCCAGGGGGCGGGCTGAAGCTTTCTTT. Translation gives CASSSRGRAEAFF.